The 4 T cell receptor beta chains below all came from one sample that was sequenced in a study of radiation and T cells in renal cell carcinoma. Time point here: baseline pretreatment blood. Treatment denoted: 15 Gy SBRT to primary tumor, nephrectomy 4 weeks later. Clones were sequenced by immunoSEQ multiplex PCR, and TCRdb holds only the in-frame ones, with some missing. The profile covers about 130,000 clones, with around 80% appearing a single time and around 3% taken by the ten largest. The sample here was blood, taken from a patient whose treatment included radiotherapy and nephrectomy. The receptor source for this set is a woman aged 55-75 years with renal cell carcinoma.

The rearrangement joins TRBV5-8 to TRBJ1-4; possible D gene TRBD1, 6 bases. The V gene lost 0 bases and the J gene lost 6 bases, with 12 bases spanning the gap. The CDR3 length is 15 residues. Germline V CDR1 and CDR2: SGHTS, YDEGEE. The CDR3 spells CASSLVDRMDEKLFF. CDR3 sequence (DNA): TGTGCCAGCAGCTTGGTGGACAGAATGGATGAAAAACTGTTTTTT.

A note on this clone: The sample contains more than one DNA sequence encoding this CDR3. This CDR3 is CASSLGRGYTEAFF. The CDR3 region has the DNA TGTGCCAGCAGTTTGGGCAGGGGGTATACTGAAGCTTTCTTT. The V call is TRBV11-2, the J call TRBJ1-1; 7 bases line up with TRBD1. With V trimmed by 6 bases and J by 5 bases, 9 bases remained unmatched. CDR3 length: 14 amino acids. Per the germline V gene, CDR1 is SGHAT and CDR2 is FQNNGV.

The chain carries TRBV5-4 and TRBJ2-7; tentative D call: TRBD2 (6 bases). The CDR3 is 12 residues long. Germline loops: CDR1 SGHNT, CDR2 YYREEE (reference sequence). The V end was cut by 3 bases, the J end by 4 bases, with 8 bases between. The CDR3 DNA follows: TGTGCCAGCAGCTCCCGGGGGTACGAGCAGTACTTC. This encodes CASSSRGYEQYF. The variable domain in full, completed from reference TRBV5-4 and TRBJ2-7, reads ETGVTQSPTHLIKTRGQQVTLRCSSQSGHNTVSWYQQALGQGPQFIFQYYREEENGRGNFPPRFSGLQFPNYSSELNVNALELDDSALYLCASSSRGYEQYFGPGTRLTVT.

The V gene is TRBV28, the J gene TRBJ1-1; D not certain. The CDR3 has 13 amino acids. CDR1 and CDR2 (germline): MDHEN, SYDVKM. V was trimmed by 2 bases and J by 0 bases, leaving 4 bases between them. CDR3 amino acids: CASSLNLNTEAFF. The CDR3 coding sequence is TGTGCCAGCAGTTTAAATTTGAACACTGAAGCTTTCTTT.